This T cell receptor (beta chain) stems from a study of beta chain features in type 1 diabetes. Turning to the study itself: The patients were much like the healthy donors in age, gender and cell yields. The number of sorted cells examined across all samples was under 140,000,000. Study findings and constraints: When cDNA is sequenced, cells with high TCR expression could be over-represented. Across all four CD4+ subsets, people with type 1 diabetes showed modestly shorter TCRB CDR3s.

As to this clone: Its antigen is unidentified.

Since all of the isolated RNA was reverse transcribed, expressed TCRB transcripts were what got sequenced. The data were produced by immunoSEQ multiplex PCR, yet TCRdb's version contains in-frame clones alone and is incomplete. The sample includes almost 350,000 clones, approximately 9.9% of them seen just once. There are 16 residues in the CDR3. Trimming removed 2 bases from V and 0 bases from J, with 13 bases in between. The germline V gene has CDR1 MNHEY and CDR2 SMNVEV (reference sequence). The sequenced sample was central memory CD4+ T cells from blood. V is TRBV27 and J is TRBJ1-1; D gene unclear. The TCR originated in a man in his thirties or forties with type 1 diabetes. This CDR3 is CASSLTVSIMNTEAFF. The DNA for the CDR3 is TGTGCCAGCAGTTTAACGGTCAGCATCATGAACACTGAAGCTTTCTTT.